The following is a T cell receptor beta chain sequence with its context. The antigen is not known. The data derive from a study of cytomegalovirus exposure and HLA in healthy donors. Study-level points and caveats: Under in vitro conditions, three CMV-associated chains were confirmed as specific for CMV antigens. Accurate HLA-A and HLA-B prediction from TCR beta sequences was reported for most subjects.

Germline CDR1 is SQVTM and CDR2 is ANQGSEA. CDR3 size: 14 residues. V lost 0 bases and J lost 15; bases outside the gene matches: 12. The PCR employed 60 Vbeta primers together with 13 Jbeta primers. Assay: immunoSEQ multiplex PCR; the TCRdb copy retains only in-frame clones and omits some. This sample has 130,000 to 150,000 clones, with 64% found just once. What was sequenced was PBMCs. The source of this sequence is a woman in her 30s in good health and CMV-seropositive. The chain couples TRBV29-1 to TRBJ2-1, with 9 bases that match TRBD2. The CDR3 DNA reads TGCAGCGTTGAAGAAGTTAGCGGGGGACCGAGCGTGTTCTTC. Its translation: CSVEEVSGGPSVFF.